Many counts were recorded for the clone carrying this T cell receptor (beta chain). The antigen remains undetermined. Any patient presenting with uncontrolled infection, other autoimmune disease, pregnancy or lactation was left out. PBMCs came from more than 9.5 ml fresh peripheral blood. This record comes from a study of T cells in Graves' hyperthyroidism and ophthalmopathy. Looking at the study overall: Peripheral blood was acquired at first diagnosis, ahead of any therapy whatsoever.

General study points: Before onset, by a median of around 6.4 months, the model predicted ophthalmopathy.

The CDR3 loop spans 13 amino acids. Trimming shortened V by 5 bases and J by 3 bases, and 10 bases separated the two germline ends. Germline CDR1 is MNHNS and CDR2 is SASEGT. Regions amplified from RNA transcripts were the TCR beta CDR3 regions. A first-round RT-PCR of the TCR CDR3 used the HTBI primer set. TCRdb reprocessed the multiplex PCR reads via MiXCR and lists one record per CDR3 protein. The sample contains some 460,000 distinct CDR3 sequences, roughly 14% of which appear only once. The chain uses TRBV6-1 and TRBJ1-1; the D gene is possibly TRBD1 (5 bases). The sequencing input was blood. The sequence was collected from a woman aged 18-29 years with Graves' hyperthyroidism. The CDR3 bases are TGTGCCAGCAGTTGGGGCTCAGACACTGAAGCTTTCTTT. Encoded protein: CASSWGSDTEAFF.